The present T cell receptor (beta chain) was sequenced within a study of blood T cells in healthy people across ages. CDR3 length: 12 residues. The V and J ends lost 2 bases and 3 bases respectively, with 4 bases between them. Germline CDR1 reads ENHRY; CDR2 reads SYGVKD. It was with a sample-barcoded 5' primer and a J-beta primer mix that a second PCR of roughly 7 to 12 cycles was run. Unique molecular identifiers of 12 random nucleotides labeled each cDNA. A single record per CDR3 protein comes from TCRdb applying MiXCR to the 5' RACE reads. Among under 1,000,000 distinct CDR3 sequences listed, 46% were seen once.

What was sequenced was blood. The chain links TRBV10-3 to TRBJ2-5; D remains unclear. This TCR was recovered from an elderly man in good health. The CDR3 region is CAISEPKETQYF. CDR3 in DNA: TGTGCCATCAGTGAGCCTAAAGAGACCCAGTACTTC.